The present TCR beta chain was sequenced within a study of cytomegalovirus exposure and HLA in healthy donors. Overall study results and limits: In a later analysis, common viral pathogens appeared linked to several of the most significant clusters. DRB1 showed the most TCR associations and HLA-C the fewest in a later analysis, as rates varied by HLA locus. Later examination showed HLA-associated TCR beta chains had greater clonal expansion than equally common others.

With 9 bases clipped from V and 4 bases from J, the junction kept 8 bases outside the gene matches. Looked up from germline, CDR1 is MNHEY and CDR2 is SVGAGI. This CDR3 has 14 amino acids. Only a few counts were recorded for this clone. Its matching antigen is unknown. Amplification used 60 Vbeta primers and 13 Jbeta primers. Sequencing was performed with immunoSEQ multiplex PCR; in TCRdb, only in-frame clones are kept and a portion is missing. The sample lists around 100,000 clones; roughly two thirds were seen once. This receptor was identified in a man aged 18 to 29 in good health and CMV-seropositive. The material sequenced was PBMCs. The chain employs TRBV6-5 and TRBJ2-1, with TRBD1 matching 8 bases. The CDR3 here is CASTTDRGYNEQFF. The CDR3 DNA follows: TGTGCCAGTACCACAGACAGGGGATACAATGAGCAGTTCTTC.